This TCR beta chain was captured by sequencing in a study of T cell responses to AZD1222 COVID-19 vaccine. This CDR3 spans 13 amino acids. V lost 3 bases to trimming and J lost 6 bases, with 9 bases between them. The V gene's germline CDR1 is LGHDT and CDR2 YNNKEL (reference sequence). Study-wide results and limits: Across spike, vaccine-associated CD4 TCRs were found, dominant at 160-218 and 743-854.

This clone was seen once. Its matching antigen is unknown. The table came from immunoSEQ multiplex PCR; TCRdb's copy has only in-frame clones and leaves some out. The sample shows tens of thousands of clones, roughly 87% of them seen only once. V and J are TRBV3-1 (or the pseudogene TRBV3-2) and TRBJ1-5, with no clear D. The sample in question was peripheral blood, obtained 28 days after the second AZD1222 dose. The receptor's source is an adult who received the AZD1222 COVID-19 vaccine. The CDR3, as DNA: TGTGCCAGCAGCCAGGGCGGACGTCAGCCCCAGCATTTT. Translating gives CASSQGGRQPQHF.